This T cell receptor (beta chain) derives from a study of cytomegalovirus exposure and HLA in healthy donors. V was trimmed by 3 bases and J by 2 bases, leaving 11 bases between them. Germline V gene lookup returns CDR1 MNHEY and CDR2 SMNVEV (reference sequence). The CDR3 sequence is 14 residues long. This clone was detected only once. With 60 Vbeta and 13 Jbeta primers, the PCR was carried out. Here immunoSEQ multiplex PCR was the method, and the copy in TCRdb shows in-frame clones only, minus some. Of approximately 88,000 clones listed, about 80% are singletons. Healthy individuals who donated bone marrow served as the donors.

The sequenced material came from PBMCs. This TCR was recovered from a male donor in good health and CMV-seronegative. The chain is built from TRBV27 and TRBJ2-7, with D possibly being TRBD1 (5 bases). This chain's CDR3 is CASSLKGKTYEQYF. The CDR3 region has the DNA TGTGCCAGCAGTTTGAAGGGGAAAACCTACGAGCAGTACTTC.